The present T cell receptor beta chain was sequenced within a study of T-cell reconstitution after alpha-beta-depleted transplantation in children. The CDR3 is 13 amino acids. With 0 bases removed from V and 7 bases from J, the gap between germline ends came to 7 bases. Library preparation (for TCRbeta) was performed with unique molecular identifiers. Using its own MiXCR run on the PCR reads, TCRdb lists one record per CDR3 protein. The profile shows roughly 170,000 distinct CDR3 sequences, approximately 6.8% of them singletons. At least ten counts were recorded for this clonotype. The TCR originated in a human donor who donated a stem cell graft to a child with Wiskott-Aldrich syndrome. The chain recombines TRBV12-3 or TRBV12-4 with TRBJ1-5; maybe TRBD1 (5 bases). The specimen comprised PBMCs from the stem cell graft donor, sampled from the stem cell graft. In DNA, the CDR3 is TGTGCCAGCAGTTTAGCGACAGTCCAGCCCCAGCATTTT. Its translation is CASSLATVQPQHF.